Reported below is one T cell receptor (beta chain). Its antigen is not identified. The V end lost 0 bases, the J end lost 3 bases, and 9 bases lay between the germline ends. Germline V gene lookup returns CDR1 SGHNT and CDR2 YYREEE (reference sequence). This CDR3 spans 15 amino acids. The sample originates from a study of T cell responses to AZD1222 COVID-19 vaccine. Broader study findings: Most donors were white British and more were female, and clonal diversity was possibly underestimated. Vaccine-associated CD4 TCRs ranged over spike, dominating at 160-218 and 743-854. Targeting of unmutated variant regions was reportedly seen in nearly half of spike-specific TCRs.

Clones were read by immunoSEQ multiplex PCR, and TCRdb kept only the in-frame ones, dropping some. The sample has fewer than 55,000 clones; about 83% are singletons. This sequence was found in an adult in good health. Specimen: peripheral blood, collected on day 0 of AZD1222 vaccination. The V gene is TRBV5-4, the J gene TRBJ2-2, with D possibly TRBD2 on 5 matching bases. As DNA, the CDR3 is TGTGCCAGCAGCTTGGGAGGGTATGACACCGGGGAGCTGTTTTTT. This codes for CASSLGGYDTGELFF.